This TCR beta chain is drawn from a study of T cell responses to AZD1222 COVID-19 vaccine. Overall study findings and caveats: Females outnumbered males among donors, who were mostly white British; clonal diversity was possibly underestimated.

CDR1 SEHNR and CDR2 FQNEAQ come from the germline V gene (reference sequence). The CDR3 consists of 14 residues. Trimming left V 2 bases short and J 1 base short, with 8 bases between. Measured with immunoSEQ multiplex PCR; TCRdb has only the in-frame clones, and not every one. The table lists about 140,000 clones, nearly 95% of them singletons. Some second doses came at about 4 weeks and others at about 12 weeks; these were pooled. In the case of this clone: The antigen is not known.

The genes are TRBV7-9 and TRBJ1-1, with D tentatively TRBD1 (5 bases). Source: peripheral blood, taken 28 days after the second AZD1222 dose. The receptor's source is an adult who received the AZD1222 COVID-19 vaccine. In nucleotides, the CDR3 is TGTGCCAGCAGCTTAAATCAGGGGAACACTGAAGCTTTCTTT. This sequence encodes CASSLNQGNTEAFF. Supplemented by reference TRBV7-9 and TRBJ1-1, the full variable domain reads DTGVSQNPRHKITKRGQNVTFRCDPISEHNRLYWYRQTLGQGPEFLTYFQNEAQLEKSRLLSDRFSAERPKGSFSTLEIQRTEQGDSAMYLCASSLNQGNTEAFFGQGTRLTVV.